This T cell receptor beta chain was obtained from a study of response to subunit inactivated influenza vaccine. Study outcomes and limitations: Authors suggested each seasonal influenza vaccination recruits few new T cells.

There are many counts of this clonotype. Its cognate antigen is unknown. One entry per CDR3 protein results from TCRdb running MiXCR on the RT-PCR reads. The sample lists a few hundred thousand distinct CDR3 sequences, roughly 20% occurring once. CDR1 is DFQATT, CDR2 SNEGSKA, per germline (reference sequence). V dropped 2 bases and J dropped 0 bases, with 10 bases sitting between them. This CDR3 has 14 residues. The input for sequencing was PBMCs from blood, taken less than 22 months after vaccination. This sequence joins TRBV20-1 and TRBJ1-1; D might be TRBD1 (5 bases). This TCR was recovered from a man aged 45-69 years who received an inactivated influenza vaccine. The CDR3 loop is CSARTRGVNTEAFF. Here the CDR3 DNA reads TGCAGTGCTAGAACCCGGGGGGTGAACACTGAAGCTTTCTTT.